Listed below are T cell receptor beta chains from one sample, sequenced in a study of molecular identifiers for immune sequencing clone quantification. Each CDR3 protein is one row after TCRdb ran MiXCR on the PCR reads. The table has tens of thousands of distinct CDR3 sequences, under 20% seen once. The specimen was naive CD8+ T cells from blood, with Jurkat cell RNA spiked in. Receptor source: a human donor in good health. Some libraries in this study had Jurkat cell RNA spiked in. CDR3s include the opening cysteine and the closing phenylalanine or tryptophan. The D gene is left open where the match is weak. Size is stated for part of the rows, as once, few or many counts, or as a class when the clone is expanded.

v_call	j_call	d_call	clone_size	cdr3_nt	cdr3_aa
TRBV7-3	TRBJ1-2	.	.	TGTGCCAGCAGCTTAGACAGCTATGGCTACACCTTC	CASSLDSYGYTF
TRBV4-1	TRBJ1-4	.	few	TGCGCCAGCAGCCATTTGACCGGGGGCGAAAAACTGTTTTTT	CASSHLTGGEKLFF
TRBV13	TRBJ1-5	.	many	TGTGCCAGCAGCTTCGGGAGCCAGAATCAGCCCCAGCATTTT	CASSFGSQNQPQHF
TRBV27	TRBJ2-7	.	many	TGTGCCAGCAGTTTTAAGGACCTCTCCTACGAGCAGTACTTC	CASSFKDLSYEQYF
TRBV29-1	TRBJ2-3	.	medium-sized	TGCAGCGTTGAAAGTGCCCGGGAGACGACAGATACGCAGTATTTT	CSVESARETTDTQYF
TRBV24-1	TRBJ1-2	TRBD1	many	TGTGCCACCAAGGGACAGGAAAACTATGGCTACACCTTC	CATKGQENYGYTF
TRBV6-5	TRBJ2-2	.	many	TGTGCCAGCAGTTACGAGACAGTGAACACCGGGGAGCTGTTTTTT	CASSYETVNTGELFF
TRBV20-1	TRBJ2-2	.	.	TGCAGTGCCAAGGCCCCCAACACCGGGGAGCTGTTTTTT	CSAKAPNTGELFF
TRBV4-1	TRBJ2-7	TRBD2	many	TGCGCCAGCAGCCAAGAGGAACTAGCGGGGCGTAGCTCCTACGAGCAGTACTTC	CASSQEELAGRSSYEQYF
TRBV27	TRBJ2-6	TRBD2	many	TGTGCCAGCAGTGGGAGGGACGGTCCCCGGGTCCTGACTTTC	CASSGRDGPRVLTF
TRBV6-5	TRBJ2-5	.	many	TGTGCGACCCAGTCCGGGCTTACAGTCCAAGAGACCCAGTACTTC	CATQSGLTVQETQYF
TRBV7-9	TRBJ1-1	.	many	TGTGCCAGCAGCTTCATGGGAGCTTTCTTT	CASSFMGAFF
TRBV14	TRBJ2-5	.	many	TGTGCCAGCAGCCATGGCAGTGAAGTTTTTGTACAGTACTTC	CASSHGSEVFVQYF
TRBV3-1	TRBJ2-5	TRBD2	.	TGTGCCAGCAGCCAAGATTTCGTAGGACTAGCGGAGCACAGGGAGACCCAGTACTTC	CASSQDFVGLAEHRETQYF
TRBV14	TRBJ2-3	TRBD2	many	TGTGCCAGCAGCCCCCGGACCGGGACTAGATTTTACACAGATACGCAGTATTTT	CASSPRTGTRFYTDTQYF
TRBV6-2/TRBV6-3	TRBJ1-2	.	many	TGTGCCAGCAGTGGACAGCAGAACTATGGCTACACCTTC	CASSGQQNYGYTF
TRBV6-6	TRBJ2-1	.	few	TGTGCCATAAAGGGGCAGGGCATCCACAATGAGCAGTTCTTC	CAIKGQGIHNEQFF
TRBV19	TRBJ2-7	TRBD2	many	TGTGCCAGTAGTATAGGGGGGGGAAATTACGAGCAGTACTTC	CASSIGGGNYEQYF
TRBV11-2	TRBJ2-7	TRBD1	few	TGTGCCAGCAACCCACCGGGACAGGGTAACGAGCAGTACTTC	CASNPPGQGNEQYF
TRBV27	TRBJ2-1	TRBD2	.	TGTGCCAGCAGTTTACTAGCGGGAGGCCTATTCTTC	CASSLLAGGLFF
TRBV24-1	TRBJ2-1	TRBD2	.	TGTGCCGCCAGTGACTGGCTAGCGGGAGGGAGTAATGAGCAGTTCTTC	CAASDWLAGGSNEQFF
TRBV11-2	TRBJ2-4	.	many	TGTGCCAGCAGCTGGGACTGGGGAGGACTAGCCAAAAACATTCAGTACTTC	CASSWDWGGLAKNIQYF
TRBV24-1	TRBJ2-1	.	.	TGTGCCACCAGTGAGCATACGACCGACGGAGGTTCCTACAATGAGCAGTTCTTC	CATSEHTTDGGSYNEQFF
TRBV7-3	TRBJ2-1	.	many	TGTGCCAGCAGCTTAGGGGGATACTACAATGAGCAGTTCTTC	CASSLGGYYNEQFF
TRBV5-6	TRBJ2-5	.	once	TGTGCCAGCAGTCTGCAAAACGCGGAGACCCAGTACTTC	CASSLQNAETQYF
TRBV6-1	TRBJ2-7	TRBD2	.	TGTGCCAGCAAGGAGCGGGAGGGCCTATTGGACGAGCAGTACTTC	CASKEREGLLDEQYF
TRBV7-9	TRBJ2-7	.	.	TGTGCCTGCAGCCTGACTAGTTCTCACGAGCAGTACTTC	CACSLTSSHEQYF
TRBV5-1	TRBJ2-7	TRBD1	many	TGCGCCAGCAGCTTGGAGACAGGGGGGTTCTCCGAGCAGTACTTC	CASSLETGGFSEQYF
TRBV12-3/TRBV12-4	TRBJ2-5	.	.	TGTGCCAGCGGGCAGGGGAGAGAGACCCAGTACTTC	CASGQGRETQYF
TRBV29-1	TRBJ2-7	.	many	TGCAGCGTTGAAGTCCAGGGGTACGAGCAGTACTTC	CSVEVQGYEQYF
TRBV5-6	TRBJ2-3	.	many	TGTGCCAGCAGCCAGAAGTGGCCGGTTAGCACAGATACGCAGTATTTT	CASSQKWPVSTDTQYF
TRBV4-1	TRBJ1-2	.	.	TGCGCCAGCAGCCAAGTTGTGGGGGGCCTTAACTATGGCTACACCTTC	CASSQVVGGLNYGYTF
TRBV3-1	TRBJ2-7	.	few	TGTGCCAGCAGCCAAGAGAACAGGGTGATCTACGAGCAGTACTTC	CASSQENRVIYEQYF
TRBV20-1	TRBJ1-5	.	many	TGCAGTGCTAGAGATCTCCACGGGAATAGCAATCAGCCCCAGCATTTT	CSARDLHGNSNQPQHF
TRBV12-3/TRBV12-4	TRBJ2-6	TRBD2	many	TGTGCCAGCAGTCCGTCACCGGGACTAGCGGCCGGGGCCAACGTCCTGACTTTC	CASSPSPGLAAGANVLTF
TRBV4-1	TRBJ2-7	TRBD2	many	TGCGCCAGCAGCCTACTCGGGACTAGCGGTTCCTACGAGCAGTACTTC	CASSLLGTSGSYEQYF
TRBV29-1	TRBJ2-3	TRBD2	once	TGCAGCGCTGAAGCCTGGTCCAGCGGGGGGAGCACAGATACGCAGTATTTC	CSAEAWSSGGSTDTQYF
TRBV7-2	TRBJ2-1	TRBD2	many	TGTGCCAGCAGCCATTACACTAGCGGGGCGTCCAATGAGCAGTTCTTC	CASSHYTSGASNEQFF
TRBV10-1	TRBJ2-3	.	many	TGCGCCAGCAGTGAGTCGGGCTTATCGGGCTTGGGAGATACGCAGTATTTT	CASSESGLSGLGDTQYF
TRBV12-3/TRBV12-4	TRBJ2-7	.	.	TGTGCCAGCGGTTTCCCATCGGTGCCCTACGAGCAGTACTTC	CASGFPSVPYEQYF
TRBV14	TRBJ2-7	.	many	TGTGCCAGCAGCCAGGGGACGCCGCGGTTGAAATACTTC	CASSQGTPRLKYF
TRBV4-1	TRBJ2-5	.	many	TGCGCCAGCAGCCAAGATGAGACCGTCGGGGGAGAGACCCAGTACTTC	CASSQDETVGGETQYF
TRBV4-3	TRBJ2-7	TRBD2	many	TGCGCCAGCAGCCAAGTTGAAGCGGGGCTATACGAGCAGTACTTC	CASSQVEAGLYEQYF
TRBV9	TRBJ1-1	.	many	TGTGCCAGCAGCGTAGAACAGTTCACTGAAGCTTTCTTT	CASSVEQFTEAFF
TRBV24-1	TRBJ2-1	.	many	TGTGCCACCAGTGATCCTGTGGGGGTAGAGGCCGATGAGCAGTTCTTC	CATSDPVGVEADEQFF
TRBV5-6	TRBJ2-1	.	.	TGTGCCAGCAGCTTGGGAACGGCAGCCAATGAGCAGTTCTTC	CASSLGTAANEQFF